The T cell receptor beta chain described here comes from a study of high-grade serous ovarian cancer treatment subgroups. Study-level information: Samples averaged about 15,000 reads and thousands of unique TCR beta rearrangements. General study results and limits: Different patients shared almost no repertoire; same-patient tumors shared about 0.1 to 0.79. Spatial context was lost because tumors were sequenced in bulk.

Tumor tissue was taken before any definitive surgery or chemotherapy was given. This CDR3 has 14 amino acids. Per the germline V gene, CDR1 is MNHNY and CDR2 is SVGAGI (reference sequence). Trimming pared 5 bases from V and 4 bases from J, leaving 14 bases between. In the case of this clone: Its antigen is unidentified.

Assay used: immunoSEQ multiplex PCR; TCRdb lists only in-frame clones, some missing. The sample shows approximately 30,000 clones, about 86% of them seen only once. This rearrangement joins TRBV6-6 to TRBJ1-2; the D gene is possibly TRBD1 (6 bases). The sample comprised tumor tissue. This receptor was taken from a human donor with high-grade serous ovarian cancer. The DNA of the CDR3 is TGTGCCAGCAGTGTGGACAGCGCTGCCTATGGCTACACCTTC. Amino acid sequence: CASSVDSAAYGYTF.